A selection of T cell receptor beta chains follows, all from one sample in a study of cytomegalovirus exposure and HLA in healthy donors. TCRdb's copy holds only in-frame clones and misses some; the assay was immunoSEQ multiplex PCR. Of 150,000 to 180,000 clones in the sample, approximately 75% were seen once. The sequencing input was PBMCs. These receptors all come from a man younger than 30 in good health and CMV-seronegative. The CDR3 runs from the conserved cysteine through the conserved F or W. D genes are given only for firm matches. Clone size is not always given. Where it is, it says once, few, many or a class for expanded clones.

cdr3_nt: TGCAGCGTTGATGCAACAGTCGACCAAAAGCGGGGGCCGTACAATGAGCAGTTCTTC
cdr3_aa: CSVDATVDQKRGPYNEQFF
d_call: TRBD2
clone_size: -
j_call: TRBJ2-1
v_call: TRBV29-1

cdr3_nt: TGTGCCAGCAGTTACGTCAGGGGCCAATACAATGAGCAGTTCTTC
cdr3_aa: CASSYVRGQYNEQFF
d_call: -
clone_size: -
j_call: TRBJ2-1
v_call: TRBV6-5

cdr3_nt: TGCGCCAGCAGCCAAGATATCTCGCGGGGGGAAGATACGCAGTATTTT
cdr3_aa: CASSQDISRGEDTQYF
d_call: TRBD2
clone_size: -
j_call: TRBJ2-3
v_call: TRBV4-3

cdr3_nt: TGCGCCAGCAGCCAAGCCGGGACAGGGTTGCCTGAAGCTTTCTTT
cdr3_aa: CASSQAGTGLPEAFF
d_call: TRBD1
clone_size: -
j_call: TRBJ1-1
v_call: TRBV4-3

cdr3_nt: TGTGCCAGCAGCTCGGACAGGGGTGGGGAAAAACTGTTTTTT
cdr3_aa: CASSSDRGGEKLFF
d_call: TRBD1
clone_size: once
j_call: TRBJ1-4
v_call: TRBV7-9

cdr3_nt: TGTGCCAGCAGCCCCCGGGACAGGGGGACCCAGTACTTC
cdr3_aa: CASSPRDRGTQYF
d_call: TRBD1
clone_size: few
j_call: TRBJ2-5
v_call: TRBV7-2

cdr3_nt: TGTGCCAGCAGTGGGGACAGGGTCTCTTCCCTAGCCAAAAACATTCAGTACTTC
cdr3_aa: CASSGDRVSSLAKNIQYF
d_call: TRBD1
clone_size: few
j_call: TRBJ2-4
v_call: TRBV6-1

cdr3_nt: TGCACAACGGGGGTTCACCACTCTGGGGCCAACGTCCTGACTTTC
cdr3_aa: CTTGVHHSGANVLTF
d_call: -
clone_size: -
j_call: TRBJ2-6
v_call: TRBV29-1

cdr3_nt: TGTGCCAGCAGCTCTCTAGCGGGGGTGGATACGCAGTATTTT
cdr3_aa: CASSSLAGVDTQYF
d_call: TRBD2
clone_size: -
j_call: TRBJ2-3
v_call: TRBV7-3

cdr3_nt: TGTGCCAGCAGCCGACAGGGGGCGTATAGTGGCTACACCTTC
cdr3_aa: CASSRQGAYSGYTF
d_call: TRBD1
clone_size: few
j_call: TRBJ1-2
v_call: TRBV6-5

cdr3_nt: TGTGCCAGCAGCGTCGGAGTCGATGATCAGCCCCAGCATTTT
cdr3_aa: CASSVGVDDQPQHF
d_call: -
clone_size: -
j_call: TRBJ1-5
v_call: TRBV9

cdr3_nt: TGTGCCATCAGTGAGGCAGTCTCTGGAAACACCATATATTTT
cdr3_aa: CAISEAVSGNTIYF
d_call: -
clone_size: -
j_call: TRBJ1-3
v_call: TRBV10-3

cdr3_nt: TGTGCCAGCTCGACTAGCGGGAACCAAGAGACCCAGTACTTC
cdr3_aa: CASSTSGNQETQYF
d_call: TRBD2
clone_size: -
j_call: TRBJ2-5
v_call: TRBV27

cdr3_nt: TGTGCCAGCAGCTTGGCCCTATCCGGGCAAGAGACCCAGTACTTC
cdr3_aa: CASSLALSGQETQYF
d_call: -
clone_size: -
j_call: TRBJ2-5
v_call: TRBV5-8

cdr3_nt: TGCAGCGTTGATTGGGGGCGTACCTATGGCTACACCTTC
cdr3_aa: CSVDWGRTYGYTF
d_call: -
clone_size: -
j_call: TRBJ1-2
v_call: TRBV29-1

cdr3_nt: TGTGCCAGCAGTTTGTTTTCCCTAGCGGGGGGCGGCGGTCTAGCGACCCAGTACTTC
cdr3_aa: CASSLFSLAGGGGLATQYF
d_call: TRBD2
clone_size: few
j_call: TRBJ2-5
v_call: TRBV28

cdr3_nt: TGTGCCAGCAGCTTGCCGGGACACTTCTACAATGAGCAGTTCTTC
cdr3_aa: CASSLPGHFYNEQFF
d_call: -
clone_size: -
j_call: TRBJ2-1
v_call: TRBV5-6

cdr3_nt: TGCGCCAGCAGCTTAGGGCAGGGGGCAGATACGCAGTATTTC
cdr3_aa: CASSLGQGADTQYF
d_call: TRBD1
clone_size: -
j_call: TRBJ2-3
v_call: TRBV5-1

cdr3_nt: TGTGCCAGCAGTCTCAGTAGCAATCAGCCCCAGCATTTT
cdr3_aa: CASSLSSNQPQHF
d_call: -
clone_size: once
j_call: TRBJ1-5
v_call: TRBV16

cdr3_nt: TGCAGCGTTTTGGGACAGGGGGCTTTTGGCAATCAGCCCCAGCATTTT
cdr3_aa: CSVLGQGAFGNQPQHF
d_call: TRBD1
clone_size: -
j_call: TRBJ1-5
v_call: TRBV29-1

cdr3_nt: TGCGCCAGCAGCGACGGGACAAACTATGGCTACACCTTC
cdr3_aa: CASSDGTNYGYTF
d_call: -
clone_size: -
j_call: TRBJ1-2
v_call: TRBV5-1

cdr3_nt: TGTGCCAGCAGTTCAGGGGTGGGGAACACTGAAGCTTTCTTT
cdr3_aa: CASSSGVGNTEAFF
d_call: -
clone_size: -
j_call: TRBJ1-1
v_call: TRBV28

cdr3_nt: TGTGCCAGCAGCTGGGGGGGAGGGTCCTACAATGAGCAGTTCTTC
cdr3_aa: CASSWGGGSYNEQFF
d_call: TRBD2
clone_size: -
j_call: TRBJ2-1
v_call: TRBV7-3

cdr3_nt: TGTGCCAGCAGTCTCAGGGAAATGGGATCACCCCTCCACTTT
cdr3_aa: CASSLREMGSPLHF
d_call: -
clone_size: -
j_call: TRBJ1-6
v_call: TRBV6-5